This T cell receptor beta chain comes out of a study of CD8 T cells in Susac syndrome. The CDR3 is made up of 16 amino acids. J was trimmed by 3 bases and V by 5 bases; bases with no gene match: 9. Germline V gene lookup returns CDR1 SEHNR and CDR2 FQNEAQ (reference sequence). With random hexamers, 0.5 to 1 ug RNA was reverse transcribed. A multiplex approach, immunoSEQ multiplex PCR, amplified TCR beta CDR3 across 54 Vbeta and 13 Jbeta. TCRdb ran MiXCR on the immunoSEQ multiplex PCR reads and lists one entry per CDR3 protein. The data show approximately 170,000 distinct CDR3 sequences, approximately 94% seen once.

The source is a human donor with multiple sclerosis. The V gene is TRBV7-9, the J gene TRBJ2-7, with 11 bases aligning to TRBD2. The material sequenced was CD4+ T cells from PBMCs. The CDR3 here is CASSPGLAGAFYEQYF. CDR3 in DNA: TGTGCCAGCAGCCCAGGACTAGCGGGCGCCTTCTACGAGCAGTACTTC.